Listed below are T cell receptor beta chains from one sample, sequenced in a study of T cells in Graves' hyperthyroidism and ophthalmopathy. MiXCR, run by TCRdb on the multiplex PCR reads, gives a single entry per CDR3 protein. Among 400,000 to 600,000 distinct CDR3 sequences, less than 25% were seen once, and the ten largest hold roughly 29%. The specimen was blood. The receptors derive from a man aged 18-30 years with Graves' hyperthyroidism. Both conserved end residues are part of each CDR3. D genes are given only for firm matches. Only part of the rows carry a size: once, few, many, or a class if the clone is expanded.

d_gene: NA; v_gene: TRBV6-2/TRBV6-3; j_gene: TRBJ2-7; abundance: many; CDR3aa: CASARGAYYEQYF; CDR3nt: TGTGCCAGTGCCAGGGGCGCTTACTACGAGCAGTACTTC
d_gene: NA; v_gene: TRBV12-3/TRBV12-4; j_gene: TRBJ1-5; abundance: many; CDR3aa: CASSLSRWDQPQHF; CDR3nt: TGTGCCAGCAGTTTATCCAGGTGGGATCAGCCCCAGCATTTT
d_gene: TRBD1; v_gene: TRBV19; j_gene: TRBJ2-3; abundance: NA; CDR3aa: CASSQPRDSEGTQYF; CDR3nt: TGTGCCAGTAGCCAACCCCGGGACAGCGAGGGTACGCAGTATTTT
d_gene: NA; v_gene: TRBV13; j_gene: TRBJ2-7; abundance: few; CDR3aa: CASSPVRGQAYEQYF; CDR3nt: TGTGCCAGCAGCCCAGTGCGGGGGCAGGCCTACGAGCAGTACTTC
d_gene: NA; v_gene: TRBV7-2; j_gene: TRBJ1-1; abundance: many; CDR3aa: CASSSSARRSLNTEAFF; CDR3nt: TGTGCCAGCAGCTCCTCGGCGCGGAGGAGCTTGAACACTGAAGCTTTCTTT
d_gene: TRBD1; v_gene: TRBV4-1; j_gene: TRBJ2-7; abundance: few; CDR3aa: CASSQVDRAAYEQYF; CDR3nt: TGCGCCAGCAGCCAAGTGGACAGGGCCGCCTACGAGCAGTACTTC
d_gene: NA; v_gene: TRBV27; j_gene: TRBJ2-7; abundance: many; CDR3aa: CASTLSPASGEQYF; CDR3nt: TGTGCCAGCACCCTCTCCCCCGCGAGTGGCGAGCAGTACTTC
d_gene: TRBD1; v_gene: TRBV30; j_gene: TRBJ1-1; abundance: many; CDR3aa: CAGTDRGRDEAFF; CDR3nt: TGTGCCGGGACGGACAGGGGAAGGGATGAAGCTTTCTTT
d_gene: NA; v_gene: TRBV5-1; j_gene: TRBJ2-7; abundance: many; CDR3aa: CASTLQGSGHEQYF; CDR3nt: TGCGCCAGCACCCTGCAGGGGAGCGGCCACGAGCAGTACTTC
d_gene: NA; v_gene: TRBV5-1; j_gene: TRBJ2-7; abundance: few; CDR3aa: CASSPGTILYEQYF; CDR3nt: TGCGCCAGCAGCCCAGGGACAATTCTCTACGAGCAGTACTTC
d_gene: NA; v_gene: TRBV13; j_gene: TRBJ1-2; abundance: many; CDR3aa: CASSAPQALQYGYTF; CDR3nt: TGTGCCAGCAGCGCACCGCAGGCCCTCCAGTATGGCTACACCTTC
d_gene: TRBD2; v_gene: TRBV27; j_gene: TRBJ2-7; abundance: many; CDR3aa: CASSLVGGGIGEQYF; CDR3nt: TGTGCCAGCAGTTTGGTGGGGGGGGGTATTGGCGAGCAGTACTTC
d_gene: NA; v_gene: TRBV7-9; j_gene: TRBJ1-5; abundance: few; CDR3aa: CASSLVLGPQHF; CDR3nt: TGTGCCAGCAGCTTAGTTTTGGGGCCCCAGCATTTT
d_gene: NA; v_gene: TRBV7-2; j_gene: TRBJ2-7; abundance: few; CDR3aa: CASSFGVFYEQYF; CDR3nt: TGTGCCAGCAGCTTTGGGGTGTTCTACGAGCAGTACTTC
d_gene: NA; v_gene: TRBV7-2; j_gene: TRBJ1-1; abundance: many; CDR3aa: CASSFGGDMNTEAFF; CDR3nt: TGTGCCAGCAGCTTTGGGGGGGACATGAACACTGAAGCTTTCTTT
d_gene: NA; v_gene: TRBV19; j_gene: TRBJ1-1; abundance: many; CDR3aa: CASSWSNTEAFF; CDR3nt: TGTGCCAGTAGTTGGTCGAACACTGAAGCTTTCTTT
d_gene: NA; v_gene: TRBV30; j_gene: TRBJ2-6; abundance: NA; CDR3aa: CAWAIPGANVLTF; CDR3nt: TGTGCCTGGGCGATCCCTGGGGCCAACGTCCTGACTTTC
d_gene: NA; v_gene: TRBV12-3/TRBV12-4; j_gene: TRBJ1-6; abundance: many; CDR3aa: CASSSRGPGNSPLHF; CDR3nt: TGTGCCAGCAGTTCTCGTGGTCCGGGGAATTCACCCCTCCACTTT
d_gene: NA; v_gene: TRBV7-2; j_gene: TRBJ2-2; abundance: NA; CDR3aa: CASRSTGPGELFF; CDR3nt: TGTGCCAGCAGATCAACAGGGCCCGGGGAGCTGTTTTTT
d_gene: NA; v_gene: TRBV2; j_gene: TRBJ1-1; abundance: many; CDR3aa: CASVGQGITEAFF; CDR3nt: TGTGCCAGCGTTGGGCAGGGTATAACTGAAGCTTTCTTT
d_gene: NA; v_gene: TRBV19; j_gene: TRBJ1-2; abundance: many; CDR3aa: CASSMLTNYGYTF; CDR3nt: TGTGCCAGTAGTATGCTCACCAACTATGGCTACACCTTC
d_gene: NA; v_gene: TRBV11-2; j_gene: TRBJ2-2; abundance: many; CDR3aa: CASSWRPYTGELFF; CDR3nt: TGTGCCAGCAGCTGGAGGCCTTACACCGGGGAGCTGTTTTTT
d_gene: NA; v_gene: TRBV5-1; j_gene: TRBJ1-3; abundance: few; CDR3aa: CASSSSSSGNTIYF; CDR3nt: TGCGCCAGCAGCTCAAGTTCCTCTGGAAACACCATATATTTT
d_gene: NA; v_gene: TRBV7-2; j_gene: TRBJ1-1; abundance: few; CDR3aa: CASSLAYGRTEAFF; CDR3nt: TGTGCCAGCAGCTTAGCCTATGGAAGGACTGAAGCTTTCTTT
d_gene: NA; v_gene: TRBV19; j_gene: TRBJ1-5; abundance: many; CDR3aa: CASSPQGQPQHF; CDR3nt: TGTGCCAGTAGTCCACAGGGCCAGCCCCAGCATTTT
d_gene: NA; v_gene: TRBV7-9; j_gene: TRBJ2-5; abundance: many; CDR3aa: CASSQGTRETQYF; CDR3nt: TGTGCCAGCAGCCAAGGGACAAGGGAGACCCAGTACTTC
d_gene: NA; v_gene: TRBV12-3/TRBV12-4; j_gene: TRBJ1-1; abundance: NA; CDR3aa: CATTKWIRGEAFF; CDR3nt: TGTGCCACCACGAAATGGATCCGCGGTGAAGCTTTCTTT
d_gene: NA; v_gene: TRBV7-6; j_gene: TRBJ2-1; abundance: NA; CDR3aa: CASSLLVGNNEQFF; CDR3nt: TGTGCCAGCAGCTTATTAGTCGGCAACAATGAGCAGTTCTTC